Here is one T cell receptor (beta chain) with its context. This clonotype was seen more than once but under ten times. Its antigen is unknown. Qualities for individual bases were not recorded, and no much larger clone is one base off. These data come from a study of post-analysis software for immune sequencing data (dated by TCRdb to between 2014 and 2016). With regard to the full study: Relapsing-remitting, secondary progressive and progressive-relapsing multiple sclerosis were recorded as disease courses, and subtype annotation was lacking for some patients. A subset of samples was prepared in parallel using single-end sample barcoding, then pooled and co-amplified after Illumina adapter ligation. The patient repertoires were compared against about 10 previously published healthy control repertoires obtained from donors aged 6 to 25 years.

To demonstrate the VDJtools post-analysis software, TCR beta repertoires were profiled from the peripheral blood of more than 10 young patients with multiple sclerosis. The patients with multiple sclerosis were children and adolescents between about 6 and 16 years of age. The library was made by PCR. The sequencer was an Illumina HiSeq 2500. To reduce PCR and sequencing biases, unique molecular identifiers were built into the TCR beta cDNA libraries. Some 500,000 cDNA molecules were obtained for every 1 to 10 million input T cells, so each molecule roughly corresponded to one T cell. The same protocol used for the earlier healthy control dataset was applied to prepare and sequence the patient libraries. Within a given batch, samples were prepared together, multiplexed and sequenced on the same HiSeq lane. From the authors' description of their analysis: MIGEC was used to process the raw barcoded reads, and molecular identifier groups with only a single read were discarded before consensus assembly and CDR3 extraction. VDJtools was used for post-analysis of the clonotype tables, and diversity was normalized by down-sampling every dataset to the size of the smallest sample. Repertoire overlap clustering matched CDR3 amino acid but not nucleotide sequences to correct batch-related cross-sample contamination. The public reads were reprocessed in TCRdb via fastp at Q25 and MiXCR, keeping in-frame beta chains. CDR3 protein duplicates are merged, each entry listing the most common genes and DNA. TCRdb assigned the V and J calls; the authors' analysis was not used. Recorded for this sample are about 770,000 distinct CDR3 sequences; roughly 46% of them occurred a single time. Of the sample, over 4.5% falls within the top ten clones.

The paper's findings and limits, for the study overall: Patients showed significantly higher frequencies than controls for several TRBV segments, among them TRBV5-6, TRBV5-1 and TRBV20-1. Direct clustering with F measure revealed strong co-clustering of samples prepared in the same batch, which led to a batch-effect correction. Significantly lower normalized Chao1 diversity was found in multiple sclerosis patients than in controls, suggesting substantial peripheral T-cell clonal expansion. The control group was slightly older than the multiple sclerosis patient group.

For this chain, trimming is 5 bases at the V end and 1 base at the J end, and the number of junction bases without a gene match is 7. Including cysteine and phenylalanine, the CDR3 has 15 amino acids. The read is trimmed to its CDR3 DNA, 45 bases read in frame from base 1. From a lookup of the germline V gene, CDR1 and CDR2 are MGHDK and SYGVNS. The source is a girl aged 10 to 17 with multiple sclerosis. The material sequenced was blood. This receptor chain uses TRBV25-1 and TRBJ1-1, with 7 junctional bases fitting TRBD1. The DNA is as follows: TGTGCCAGCAGTCCCCGGACAGGCCAGAACACTGAAGCTTTCTTT. Its coded protein is CASSPRTGQNTEAFF.